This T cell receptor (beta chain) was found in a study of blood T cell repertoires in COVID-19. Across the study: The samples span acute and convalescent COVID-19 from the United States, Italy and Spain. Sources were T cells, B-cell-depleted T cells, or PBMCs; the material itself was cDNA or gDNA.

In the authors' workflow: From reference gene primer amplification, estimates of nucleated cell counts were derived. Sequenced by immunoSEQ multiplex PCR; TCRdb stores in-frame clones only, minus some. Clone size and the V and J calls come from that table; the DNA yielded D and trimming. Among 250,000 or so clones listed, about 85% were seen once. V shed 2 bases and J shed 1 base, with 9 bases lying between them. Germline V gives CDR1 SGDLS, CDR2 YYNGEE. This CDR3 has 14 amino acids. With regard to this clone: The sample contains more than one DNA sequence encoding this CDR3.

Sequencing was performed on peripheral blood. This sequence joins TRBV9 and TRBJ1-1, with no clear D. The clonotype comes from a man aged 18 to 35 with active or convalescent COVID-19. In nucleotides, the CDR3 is TGTGCCAGCAGCGTGACCGGGTCGAACACTGAAGCTTTCTTT. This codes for CASSVTGSNTEAFF. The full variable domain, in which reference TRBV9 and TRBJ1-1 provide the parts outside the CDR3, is DSGVTQTPKHLITATGQRVTLRCSPRSGDLSVYWYQQSLDQGLQFLIQYYNGEERAKGNILERFSAQQFPDLHSELNLSSLELGDSALYFCASSVTGSNTEAFFGQGTRLTVV.